The clone carrying this T cell receptor (beta chain) was detected once. This specimen belongs to a study of blood T cell repertoires in COVID-19. The overall study: Samples taken during acute and convalescent COVID-19 were collected in the United States, Italy and Spain.

In the authors' methods: Scientists estimated how many nucleated cells there were by amplifying reference gene primers. This table comes from immunoSEQ multiplex PCR, and its TCRdb copy is limited to in-frame clones, with some not included. That table furnishes V, J and clone size, whereas the DNA furnished D and trimming. The data contain about 90,000 clones, 80% to 95% of them seen just once; the ten biggest clones take up approximately 6.3%. Between the trimmed V and J ends, which lost 4 bases and 4 bases, there was a span of 8 bases. The CDR3 contains 13 residues. CDR1 and CDR2 (germline): MNHEY, SVGEGT.

The chain is built from TRBV6-2 or TRBV6-3 and TRBJ1-5, with D possibly TRBD1 on 5 matching bases. Sequenced: peripheral blood. This TCR came from an older woman with active COVID-19. CDR3 nucleotide sequence: TGTGCCAGCAGTTCGGGGGGGAATCAGCCCCAGCATTTT. Amino acid sequence: CASSSGGNQPQHF.